The TCR beta chain under discussion was sequenced for a study of blood T cell repertoires in COVID-19. As for the study in general: Italy, Spain and the United States were the sources of the convalescent and acute COVID-19 samples. Sources were T cells, B-cell-depleted T cells, or PBMCs; the material itself was cDNA or gDNA.

Cohorts were based on clinical histories the participants reported. Assay used: immunoSEQ multiplex PCR; TCRdb lists only in-frame clones, some missing. The data show hundreds of thousands of clones, about nine tenths seen once. CDR3 size: 16 residues. Germline V gives CDR1 MNHEY, CDR2 SMNVEV (reference sequence). V dropped 7 bases and J dropped 5 bases, with 20 bases sitting between them. The clonotype originates from a man between 18 and 29 years old who had recovered from COVID-19. The source material was PBMCs or T cells enriched from blood (not recorded which). The chain uses TRBV27 and TRBJ1-4; D is possibly TRBD1 (5 bases). CDR3 region: CASTAGGSKQNEKLFF. In DNA form, the CDR3 reads TGTGCCAGCACCGCTGGGGGGTCGAAGCAGAATGAAAAACTGTTTTTT.